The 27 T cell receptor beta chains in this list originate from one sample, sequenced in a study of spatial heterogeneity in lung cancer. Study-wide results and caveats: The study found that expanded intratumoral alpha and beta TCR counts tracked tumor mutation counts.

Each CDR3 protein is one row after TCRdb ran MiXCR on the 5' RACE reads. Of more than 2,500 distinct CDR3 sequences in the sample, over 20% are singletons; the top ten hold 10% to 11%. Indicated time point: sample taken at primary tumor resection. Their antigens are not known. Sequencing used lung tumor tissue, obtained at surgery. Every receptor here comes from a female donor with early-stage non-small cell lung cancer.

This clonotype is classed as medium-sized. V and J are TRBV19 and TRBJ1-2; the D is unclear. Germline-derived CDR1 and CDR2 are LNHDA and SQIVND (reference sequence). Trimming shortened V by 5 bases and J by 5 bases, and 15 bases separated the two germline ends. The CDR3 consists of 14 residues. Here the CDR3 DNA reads TGTGCCAGTAGTCACGACTGGAAGCCGTATGGCTACACCTTC. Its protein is CASSHDWKPYGYTF.

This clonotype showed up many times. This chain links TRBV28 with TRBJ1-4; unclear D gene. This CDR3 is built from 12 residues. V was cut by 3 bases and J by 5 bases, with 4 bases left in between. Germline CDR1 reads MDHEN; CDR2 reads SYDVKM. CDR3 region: CASSLENEKLFF. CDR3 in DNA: TGTGCCAGCAGTTTGGAGAATGAAAAACTGTTTTTT.

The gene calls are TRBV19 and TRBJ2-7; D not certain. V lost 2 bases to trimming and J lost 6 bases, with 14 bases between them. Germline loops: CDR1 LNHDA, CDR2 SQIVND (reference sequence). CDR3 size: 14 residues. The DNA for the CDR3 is TGTGCCAGTAGTATAAGGGCCCCAGGTGGCGAGCAGTACTTC. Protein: CASSIRAPGGEQYF.

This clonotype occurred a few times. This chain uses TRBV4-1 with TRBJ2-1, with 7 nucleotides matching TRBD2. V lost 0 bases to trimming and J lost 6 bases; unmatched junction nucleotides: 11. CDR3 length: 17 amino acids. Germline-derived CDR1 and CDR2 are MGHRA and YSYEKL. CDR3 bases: TGCGCCAGCAGCCAAGAAACTGCGGGGGTCACGCGCAATGAGCAGTTCTTC. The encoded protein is CASSQETAGVTRNEQFF.

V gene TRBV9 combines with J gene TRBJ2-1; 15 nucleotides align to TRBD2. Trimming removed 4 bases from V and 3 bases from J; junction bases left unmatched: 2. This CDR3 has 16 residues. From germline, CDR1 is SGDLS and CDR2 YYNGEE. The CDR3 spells CASSLGLAGGYNEQFF. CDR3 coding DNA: TGTGCCAGCAGCTTGGGACTAGCGGGAGGCTACAATGAGCAGTTCTTC. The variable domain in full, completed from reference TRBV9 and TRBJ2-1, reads DSGVTQTPKHLITATGQRVTLRCSPRSGDLSVYWYQQSLDQGLQFLIQYYNGEERAKGNILERFSAQQFPDLHSELNLSSLELGDSALYFCASSLGLAGGYNEQFFGPGTRLTVL.

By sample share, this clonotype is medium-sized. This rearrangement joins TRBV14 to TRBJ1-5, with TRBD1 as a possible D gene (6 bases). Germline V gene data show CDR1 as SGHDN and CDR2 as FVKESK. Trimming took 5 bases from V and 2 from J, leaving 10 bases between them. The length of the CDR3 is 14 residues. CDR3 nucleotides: TGTGCCAGCAGCAGAGCAGGGGGCAATCAGCCCCAGCATTTT. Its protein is CASSRAGGNQPQHF.

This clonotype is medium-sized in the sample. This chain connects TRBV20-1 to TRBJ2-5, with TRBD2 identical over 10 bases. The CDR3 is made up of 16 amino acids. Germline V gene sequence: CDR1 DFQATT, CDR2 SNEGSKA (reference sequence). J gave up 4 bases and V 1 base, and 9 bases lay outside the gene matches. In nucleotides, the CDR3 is TGCAGTGCTAGAGGAGGCTCTAGCGGGAGCGGAGAGACCCAGTACTTC. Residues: CSARGGSSGSGETQYF.

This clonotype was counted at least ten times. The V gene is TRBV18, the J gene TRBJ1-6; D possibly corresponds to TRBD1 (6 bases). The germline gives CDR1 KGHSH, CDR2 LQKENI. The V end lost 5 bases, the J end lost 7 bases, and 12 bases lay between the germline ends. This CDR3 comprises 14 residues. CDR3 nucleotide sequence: TGTGCCAGCTCAGGACGGACAGAGAATTCACCCCTCCACTTT. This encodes CASSGRTENSPLHF.

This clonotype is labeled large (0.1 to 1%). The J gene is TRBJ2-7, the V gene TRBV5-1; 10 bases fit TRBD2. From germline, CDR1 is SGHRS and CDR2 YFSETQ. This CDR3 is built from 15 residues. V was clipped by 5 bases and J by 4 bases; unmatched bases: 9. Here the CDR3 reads CASSSTPGLAYEQYF. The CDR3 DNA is TGCGCCAGCAGTTCGACGCCGGGACTAGCGTACGAGCAGTACTTC.

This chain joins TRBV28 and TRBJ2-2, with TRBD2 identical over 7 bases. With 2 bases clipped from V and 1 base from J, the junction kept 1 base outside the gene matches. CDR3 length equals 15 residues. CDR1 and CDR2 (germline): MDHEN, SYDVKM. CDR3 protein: CASSLLAENTGELFF. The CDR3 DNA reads TGTGCCAGCAGTTTACTAGCGGAGAACACCGGGGAGCTGTTTTTT.

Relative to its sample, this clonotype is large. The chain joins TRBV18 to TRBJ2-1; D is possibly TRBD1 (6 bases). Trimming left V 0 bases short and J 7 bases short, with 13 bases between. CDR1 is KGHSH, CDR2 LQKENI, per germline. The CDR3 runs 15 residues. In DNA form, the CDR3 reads TGTGCCAGCTCACCACCGAGCCAGGGGCGGAATGAGCAGTTCTTC. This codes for CASSPPSQGRNEQFF.

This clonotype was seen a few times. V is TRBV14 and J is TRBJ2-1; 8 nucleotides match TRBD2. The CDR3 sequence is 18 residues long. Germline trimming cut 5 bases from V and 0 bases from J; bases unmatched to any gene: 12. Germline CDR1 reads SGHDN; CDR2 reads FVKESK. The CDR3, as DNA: TGTGCCAGCAGCTCAAGGACTAGCTTCGGGAGCTCCTACAATGAGCAGTTCTTC. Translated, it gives CASSSRTSFGSSYNEQFF.

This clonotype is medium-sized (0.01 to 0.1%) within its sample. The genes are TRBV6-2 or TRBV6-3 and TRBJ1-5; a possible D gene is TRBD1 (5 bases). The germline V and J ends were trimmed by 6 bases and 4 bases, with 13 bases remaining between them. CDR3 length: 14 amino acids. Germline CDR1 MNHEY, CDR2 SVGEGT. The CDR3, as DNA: TGTGCCAGCAGGAGGGGCAACGATAATCAGCCCCAGCATTTT. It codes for CASRRGNDNQPQHF.

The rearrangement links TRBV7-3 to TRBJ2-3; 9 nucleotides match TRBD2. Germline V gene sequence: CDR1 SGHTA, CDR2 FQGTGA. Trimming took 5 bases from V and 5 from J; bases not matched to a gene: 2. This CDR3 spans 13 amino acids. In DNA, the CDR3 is TGTGCCAGCAGCGCGGGAGGGCAAGATACGCAGTATTTT. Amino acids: CASSAGGQDTQYF.

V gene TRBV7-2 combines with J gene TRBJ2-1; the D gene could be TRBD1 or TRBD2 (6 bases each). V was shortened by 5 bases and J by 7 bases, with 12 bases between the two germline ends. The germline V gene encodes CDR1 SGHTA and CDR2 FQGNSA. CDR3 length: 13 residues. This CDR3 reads CASSRPGANEQFF. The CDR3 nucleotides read TGTGCCAGCAGCCGTCCGGGGGCGAATGAGCAGTTCTTC.

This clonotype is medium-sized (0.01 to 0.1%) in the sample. CDR3 bases: TGTGCCAGCAGCTTGGCCGAGACAGACTACAATGAGCAGTTCTTC. Translated: CASSLAETDYNEQFF. The chain employs TRBV5-5 and TRBJ2-1; tentative D call: TRBD1 (5 bases). With 0 bases removed from V and 3 bases from J, the gap between germline ends came to 10 bases. CDR1 SGHKS and CDR2 YYEKEE come from the germline V gene (reference sequence). The CDR3 has 15 amino acids.

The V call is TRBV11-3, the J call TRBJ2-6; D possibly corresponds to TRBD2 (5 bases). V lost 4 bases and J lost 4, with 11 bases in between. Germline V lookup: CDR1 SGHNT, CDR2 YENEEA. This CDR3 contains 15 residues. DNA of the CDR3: TGTGCCAGCAGCTCGGACTCGGGCGGGGCCAACGTCCTGACTTTC. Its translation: CASSSDSGGANVLTF. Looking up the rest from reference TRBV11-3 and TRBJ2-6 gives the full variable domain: EAGVVQSPRYKIIEKKQPVAFWCNPISGHNTLYWYLQNLGQGPELLIRYENEEAVDDSQLPKDRFSAERLKGVDSTLKIQPAELGDSAVYLCASSSDSGGANVLTFGAGSRLTVL.

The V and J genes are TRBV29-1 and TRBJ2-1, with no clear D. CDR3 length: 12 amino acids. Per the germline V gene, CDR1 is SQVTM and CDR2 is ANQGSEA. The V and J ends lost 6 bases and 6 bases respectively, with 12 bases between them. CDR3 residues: CSVGRPGNEQFF. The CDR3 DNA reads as TGCAGCGTCGGACGACCCGGCAATGAGCAGTTCTTC.

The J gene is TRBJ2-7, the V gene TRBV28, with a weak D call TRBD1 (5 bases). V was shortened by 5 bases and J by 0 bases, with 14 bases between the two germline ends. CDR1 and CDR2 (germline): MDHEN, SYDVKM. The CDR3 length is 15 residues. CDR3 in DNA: TGTGCCAGCAGTCTATCCCAGGGTTCCTCCTACGAGCAGTACTTC. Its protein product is CASSLSQGSSYEQYF.

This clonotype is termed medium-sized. CDR3 amino acids: CSASNGLVSNQPQHF. CDR3 nucleotides: TGCAGTGCTAGTAACGGACTCGTTAGCAATCAGCCCCAGCATTTT. The chain couples TRBV20-1 to TRBJ1-5; D remains ambiguous. The CDR3 sequence is 15 residues long. V was cut by 3 bases and J by 0 bases, with 12 bases left in between. CDR1 and CDR2 (germline): DFQATT, SNEGSKA (reference sequence).

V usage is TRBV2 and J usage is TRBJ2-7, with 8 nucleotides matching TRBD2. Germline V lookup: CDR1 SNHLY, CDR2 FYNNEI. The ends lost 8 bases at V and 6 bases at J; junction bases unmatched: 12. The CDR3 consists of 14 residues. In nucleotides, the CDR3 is TGTGCCAGCCGGCCCCCAGCGGGAGTAGGCGAGCAGTACTTC. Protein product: CASRPPAGVGEQYF.

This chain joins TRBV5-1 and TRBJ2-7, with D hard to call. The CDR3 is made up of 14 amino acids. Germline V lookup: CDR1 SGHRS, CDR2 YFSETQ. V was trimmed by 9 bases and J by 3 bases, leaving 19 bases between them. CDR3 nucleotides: TGCGCCACCTCGAGGTCTGAGTGGGGCTACGAGCAGTACTTC. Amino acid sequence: CATSRSEWGYEQYF.

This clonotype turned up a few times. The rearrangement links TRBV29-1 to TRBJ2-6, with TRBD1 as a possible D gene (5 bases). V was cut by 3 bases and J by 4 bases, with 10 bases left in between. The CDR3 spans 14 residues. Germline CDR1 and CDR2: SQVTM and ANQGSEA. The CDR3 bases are TGCAGCGTTGACCAGGGTGTGGGGGCCAACGTCCTGACTTTC. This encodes CSVDQGVGANVLTF.

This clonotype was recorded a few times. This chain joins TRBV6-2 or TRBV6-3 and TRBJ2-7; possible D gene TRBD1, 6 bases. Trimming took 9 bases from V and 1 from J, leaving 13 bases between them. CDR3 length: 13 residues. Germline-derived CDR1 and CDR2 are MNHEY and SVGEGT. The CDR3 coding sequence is TGTGCCAGTCGGACGGGACATTCCTACGAGCAGTACTTC. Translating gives CASRTGHSYEQYF.

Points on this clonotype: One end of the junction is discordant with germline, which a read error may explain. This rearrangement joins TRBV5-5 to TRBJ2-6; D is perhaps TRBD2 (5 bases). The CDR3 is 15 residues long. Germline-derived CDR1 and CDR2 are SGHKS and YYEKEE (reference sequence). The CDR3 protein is CASSLEGAAANALTF. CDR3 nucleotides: TGTGCCAGCAGCTTGGAGGGAGCTGCGGCCAACGCCCTGACTTTC.

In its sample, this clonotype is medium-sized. CDR3 sequence (DNA): TGTGCCAGCAGCTTTCTGGGGGCGACGAACACTGAAGCTTTCTTT. The encoded protein is CASSFLGATNTEAFF. The rearrangement links TRBV12-3 or TRBV12-4 to TRBJ1-1; D is perhaps TRBD1 (6 bases). CDR3 size: 15 residues. V was trimmed by 6 bases and J by 1 base, leaving 15 bases between them.

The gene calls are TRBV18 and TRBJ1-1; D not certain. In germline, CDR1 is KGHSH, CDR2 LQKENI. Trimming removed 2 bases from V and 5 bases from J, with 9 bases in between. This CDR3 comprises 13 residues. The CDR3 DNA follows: TGTGCCAGCTCACCATTAGGGAGGACTGAAGCTTTCTTT. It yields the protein CASSPLGRTEAFF.